The rows below give T cell receptor beta chains drawn from one sample of a study of blood T cell repertoires in COVID-19. Measured with immunoSEQ multiplex PCR; TCRdb has only the in-frame clones, and not every one. The sample has roughly 160,000 clones; 79% are singletons. The sequenced material came from peripheral blood. Every receptor here comes from a woman aged 55 to 70 with COVID-19, enrolled during active disease. CDR3s include the opening cysteine and the closing phenylalanine or tryptophan. Fields, in order: clone size, J gene, V gene, D gene, CDR3 protein, CDR3 DNA. D genes are given only for firm matches. Clone size is not always given. Where it is, it says once, few, many or a class for expanded clones.

>NA|TRBJ1-6|TRBV10-3|NA
CAIGRGEPNSPLHF
TGTGCCATCGGCAGAGGAGAGCCTAATTCACCCCTCCACTTT
>NA|TRBJ2-7|TRBV15|NA
CATSTLPQYEQYF
TGTGCCACCAGCACCCTACCACAGTACGAGCAGTACTTC
>NA|TRBJ2-7|TRBV4-1|NA
CASSYPRKRSYEQYF
TGCGCCAGCAGCTACCCGAGGAAGCGGTCCTACGAGCAGTACTTC
>NA|TRBJ1-5|TRBV7-9|NA
CASSLGGHSDNQPQHF
TGTGCCAGCAGCTTAGGTGGCCATTCCGACAATCAGCCCCAGCATTTT
>NA|TRBJ1-1|TRBV18|NA
CASSGDTEAFF
TGTGCCAGCTCCGGTGACACTGAAGCTTTCTTT
>NA|TRBJ2-6|TRBV5-5|NA
CASSLNPLSGANVLTF
TGTGCCAGCAGCTTGAACCCCCTATCTGGGGCCAACGTCCTGACTTTC
>NA|TRBJ1-4|TRBV7-9|NA
CASSPPGRGNEKLFF
TGTGCCAGCAGCCCTCCGGGACGGGGGAATGAAAAACTGTTTTTT
>few|TRBJ1-1|TRBV19|TRBD1
CASSIGQGARTEAFF
TGTGCCAGTAGTATTGGACAGGGGGCAAGGACTGAAGCTTTCTTT
>NA|TRBJ1-1|TRBV7-2|NA
CASSYRGGTEAFF
TGTGCCAGCAGCTACCGGGGGGGTACTGAAGCTTTCTTT
>NA|TRBJ2-2|TRBV24-1|NA
CATSERTTGELFF
TGTGCCACCAGTGAACGGACAACCGGGGAGCTGTTTTTT
>NA|TRBJ2-5|TRBV28|NA
CASNPRQGRFQETQYF
TGTGCCAGCAACCCCCGCCAGGGGAGATTCCAAGAGACCCAGTACTTC
>NA|TRBJ2-1|TRBV7-3|TRBD1
CASSSRPGQGTYNEQFF
TGTGCCAGCAGCTCACGTCCGGGACAGGGGACCTACAATGAGCAGTTCTTC
>NA|TRBJ1-3|TRBV5-6|NA
CASSTGSSHTIYF
TGTGCCAGCAGCACCGGGAGCTCTCACACCATATATTTT
>NA|TRBJ2-7|TRBV19|NA
CASSAEGYEQYF
TGTGCCAGTAGTGCGGAGGGCTACGAGCAGTACTTC
>NA|TRBJ2-7|TRBV15|TRBD2
CATPGTRSGSDEQYF
TGTGCCACCCCCGGGACAAGGAGCGGGAGCGACGAGCAGTACTTC
>once|TRBJ2-7|TRBV5-4|TRBD1
CASSYRDRYEQYF
TGTGCCAGCAGCTATAGGGACAGGTACGAGCAGTACTTC
>NA|TRBJ2-6|TRBV24-1|TRBD1
CATSDFGQGRGANVLTF
TGTGCCACCAGTGATTTTGGACAGGGGAGGGGGGCCAACGTCCTGACTTTC
>NA|TRBJ1-4|TRBV15|TRBD1
CATSSRTGTGNEKLFF
TGTGCCACCAGCAGTCGCACCGGGACAGGGAATGAAAAACTGTTTTTT
>NA|TRBJ2-3|TRBV19|TRBD2
CATGLAGYTQYF
TGTGCCACCGGACTAGCGGGATATACGCAGTATTTT
>NA|TRBJ1-2|TRBV6-6|NA
CASSDPSGTNYGYTF
TGTGCCAGCAGTGACCCCTCGGGAACCAACTATGGCTACACCTTC
>NA|TRBJ2-6|TRBV5-1|NA
CASSLVGTSSSGANVLTF
TGCGCCAGCAGCTTGGTAGGGACATCAAGCTCTGGGGCCAACGTCCTGACTTTC
>NA|TRBJ1-6|TRBV24-1|TRBD1
CATSVRQGPDSALHF
TGTGCCACCAGTGTCAGACAGGGCCCGGATTCCGCCCTCCACTTT
>NA|TRBJ2-6|TRBV30|NA
CAWSVGSSGANVLTF
TGTGCCTGGAGTGTAGGGAGCTCTGGGGCCAACGTCCTGACTTTC
>few|TRBJ2-5|TRBV5-1|TRBD2
CASSLIGGGQETQYF
TGCGCCAGCAGCTTGATTGGCGGGGGGCAAGAGACCCAGTACTTC
>NA|TRBJ2-1|TRBV3-1/TRBV3-2|TRBD2
CASSQKQPGTSGKGEQFF
TGTGCCAGCAGCCAAAAACAACCGGGGACTAGCGGGAAGGGGGAGCAGTTCTTC
>NA|TRBJ1-2|TRBV4-1|NA
CASSPPRGLGGYTF
TGCGCCAGCAGCCCACCTAGGGGATTAGGCGGCTACACCTTC
>NA|TRBJ2-3|TRBV6-4|TRBD2
CASSERAGEADTQYF
TGTGCCAGCAGCGAAAGGGCGGGGGAAGCAGATACGCAGTATTTT
>NA|TRBJ1-6|TRBV7-2|NA
CASSLDGRVNSPLHF
TGTGCCAGCAGCTTAGATGGCAGGGTGAATTCACCCCTCCACTTT
>once|TRBJ2-3|TRBV11-2|NA
CASSLMGEGTDTQYF
TGTGCCAGCAGCTTAATGGGAGAGGGCACAGATACGCAGTATTTT
>NA|TRBJ1-2|TRBV2|NA
CASSEDLGWGYTF
TGTGCCAGCAGTGAAGATCTAGGTTGGGGCTACACCTTC
>once|TRBJ2-3|TRBV7-3|TRBD2
CASSQGLAGARSTDTQYF
TGTGCCAGCAGCCAGGGACTAGCGGGAGCAAGGAGCACAGATACGCAGTATTTT
>NA|TRBJ2-5|TRBV2|NA
CASTPTHQETQYF
TGTGCCAGCACCCCTACCCACCAAGAGACCCAGTACTTC
>NA|TRBJ2-4|TRBV19|TRBD1
CASKTGGKAKNIQYF
TGTGCCAGTAAGACAGGGGGGAAGGCCAAAAACATTCAGTACTTC
>NA|TRBJ2-3|TRBV6-1|TRBD2
CASSEMWTSGTDTQYF
TGTGCCAGCAGTGAGATGTGGACTAGCGGCACAGATACGCAGTATTTT
>NA|TRBJ1-3|TRBV5-1|TRBD1
CASSRTGQANSGNTIYF
TGCGCCAGCAGCCGCACGGGACAGGCCAACTCTGGAAACACCATATATTTT
>few|TRBJ2-6|TRBV30|NA
CAWSVLQSGANVLTF
TGTGCCTGGAGTGTACTCCAATCTGGGGCCAACGTCCTGACTTTC
>NA|TRBJ2-5|TRBV2|NA
CASSASQETQYF
TGTGCCAGCAGTGCTAGCCAAGAGACCCAGTACTTC
>NA|TRBJ2-4|TRBV7-9|NA
CASSPPLRFGGAKNIQYF
TGTGCCAGCAGCCCCCCCCTCAGGTTTGGGGGGGCCAAAAACATTCAGTACTTC
>NA|TRBJ1-5|TRBV27|TRBD1
CASKTGGSNQPQHF
TGTGCCAGTAAGACAGGGGGCAGCAATCAGCCCCAGCATTTT
>NA|TRBJ2-3|TRBV6-2/TRBV6-3|TRBD1
CASTPGQGRTDTQYF
TGTGCCAGCACCCCCGGACAGGGGCGCACAGATACGCAGTATTTT
>NA|TRBJ1-2|TRBV15|NA
CATSRDRLGGGYTF
TGTGCCACCAGCAGAGATAGATTGGGGGGAGGCTACACCTTC
>NA|TRBJ2-7|TRBV7-9|TRBD1
CASSSPQGAHEQYF
TGTGCCAGCAGCTCACCACAGGGGGCCCACGAGCAGTACTTC
>NA|TRBJ1-2|TRBV19|NA
CASSITGGPGYTF
TGTGCCAGTAGTATAACTGGGGGCCCGGGCTACACCTTC
>NA|TRBJ2-2|TRBV28|NA
CASRRGRGRTGELFF
TGTGCCAGCAGAAGGGGGCGGGGTCGTACCGGGGAGCTGTTTTTT
>NA|TRBJ1-4|TRBV6-5|NA
CASKFERLNEKLFF
TGTGCCAGCAAGTTCGAACGGTTAAATGAAAAACTGTTTTTT
>NA|TRBJ2-5|TRBV5-6|TRBD2
CASSQRRLAGVGEETQYF
TGTGCCAGCAGCCAACGTCGACTAGCGGGAGTTGGTGAAGAGACCCAGTACTTC
>NA|TRBJ2-2|TRBV5-4|NA
CASSLGLAAAGELFF
TGTGCCAGCAGCTTGGGCCTAGCCGCGGCCGGGGAGCTGTTTTTT
>NA|TRBJ1-3|TRBV20-1|NA
CSVPRGNTIYF
TGCAGTGTCCCACGGGGAAACACCATATATTTT
>many|TRBJ2-1|TRBV30|NA
CALSRGNNEQFF
TGTGCCTTAAGTAGGGGCAACAATGAGCAGTTCTTC
>NA|TRBJ2-5|TRBV29-1|NA
CSVGGGIQETQYF
TGCAGCGTGGGAGGGGGGATCCAAGAGACCCAGTACTTC
>NA|TRBJ1-2|TRBV19|NA
CASTSGQSWLRGYTF
TGTGCCAGTACCTCCGGACAGTCTTGGCTGAGGGGCTACACCTTC
>NA|TRBJ1-5|TRBV24-1|NA
CASQGSGNQPQHF
TGTGCCTCCCAGGGGTCGGGAAATCAGCCCCAGCATTTT
>NA|TRBJ2-1|TRBV11-3|TRBD1
CASSLGSGTGEYNEQFF
TGTGCCAGCAGCTTAGGCTCCGGGACAGGGGAGTACAATGAGCAGTTCTTC
>NA|TRBJ2-2|TRBV9|NA
CASSVTGFSVGELFF
TGTGCCAGCAGCGTAACAGGGTTTTCCGTCGGGGAGCTGTTTTTT
>NA|TRBJ2-2|TRBV30|TRBD2
CAWSPLGGYTGELFF
TGTGCCTGGAGCCCATTGGGGGGGTACACCGGGGAGCTGTTTTTT
>NA|TRBJ2-3|TRBV6-4|TRBD2
CASSGLAGVSTDTQYF
TGTGCCAGCAGCGGACTAGCGGGGGTGAGCACAGATACGCAGTATTTT